This T cell receptor beta chain emerged from a study of shared clonotypes between healthy human individuals. This clone was counted ten times or more. Those who donated were healthy HIV-negative adults, with no recent acute infections or vaccinations reported. Each sample came from a Caucasian adult donor living in Nashville, Tennessee. How the authors handled the data: ImmunoSEQ junction-only sequences lacked quality scores, so their filtering differed. This table comes from immunoSEQ multiplex PCR, and its TCRdb copy is limited to in-frame clones, with some not included. V and J calls and clone size come straight from that table; D and trimming were deduced from the DNA. The repertoire includes about 490,000 clones, over 60% of them detected once, and 13% sits in the top ten. Per the germline V gene, CDR1 is LNHNV and CDR2 is YYDKDF (reference sequence). With 0 bases clipped from V and 2 bases from J, the junction kept 10 bases outside the gene matches. The length of the CDR3 is 17 residues.

The clonotype originates from a woman aged 40 to 55 in good health. Some clones in this sample may be carry-over from other donors' samples. This chain joins TRBV15 and TRBJ2-7, with 7 bases identical to TRBD1. The sample was PBMCs. CDR3 sequence: CATSRDRLTGNTYEQYF. CDR3 nucleotides: TGTGCCACCAGCAGAGATCGGCTGACAGGGAATACCTACGAGCAGTACTTC.